The entry that follows covers one T cell receptor beta chain sequence. Its binding antigen is unknown. No much larger clone is present one base from it, and per-base qualities are unavailable. The data were taken from a study of shared clonotypes between healthy human individuals (dated by TCRdb to the early 2020s). Study-level background: The cohort included a few men and two women between 18 and 49 years of age. For each donor, three plates each were used for CD4 naive and CD4 memory, two plates were used for CD8 naive, and one plate was used for CD8 memory. Blood TCR repertoires of about 5 healthy adults were deeply sequenced to estimate repertoire size and the extent of clonotype sharing between individuals. Different laboratories and diverse techniques were used to prepare libraries and sequence TCR repertoires, to increase sequencing depth and limit assay-specific biases. Leukapheresis yielded between about 0.85 and 9 billion PBMCs per donor. The full study reports these points: Because the study included a small number of donors, the genetic and exposure-history diversity represented was limited. Sampling was limited to blood, and TCR repertoires in tissue likely differ from TCR repertoires in blood. Higher generation probabilities were observed for clonotypes shared by all four sorted-subset donors than for non-shared clonotypes. Rarefaction of sorted-subset datasets indicated incomplete sequencing despite the large sequencing depth. Based on pairwise subsampling, the degree of clonotype sharing among donors was expected to be affected by sequencing depth. Larger estimated clonotype richness was generally found for naive subsets than for memory subsets. Across several donors, approximately 5% of naive CD4, around 3.5% of naive CD8, under 2.5% of memory CD4, and approximately 0.4% of memory CD8 clonotypes were shared.

Donors were healthy HIV-negative adults with no recently reported acute infections or vaccinations. Every donor was a Caucasian adult living in Nashville, Tennessee, USA. Magnetic negative selection was used to enrich CD4+ T cells, after which naive cells were positively selected on CD45RA and the negative fraction became the memory subset. Blood was collected by leukapheresis, and PBMCs were isolated by Ficoll-Histopaque density gradient centrifugation and then cryopreserved in liquid nitrogen vapor phase. Purity and quantity of every magnetically sorted T cell population were checked by analytical flow cytometry. Genomic DNA was isolated from every sorted fraction and measured by UV absorbance on a Nanodrop 2000c. The CDR3 sequence holds 14 residues, the cysteine and phenylalanine included. Of all the DNA, just the CDR3 is kept, 42 bases in frame from base 1. As encoded in the germline V gene, CDR1 is MNHNS while CDR2 is SASEGT. V lost 7 bases and J lost 4 bases; the stretch between them is 17 bases long.

TCR CDR3 regions were amplified from genomic DNA by multiplex PCR using the deep immunoSEQ assay. Extracted genomic DNA from each cell subset was distributed evenly across all wells of several immunoSEQ 96-well plates, and each plate was treated as a replicate. Each replicate PCR for sorted subsets received around 200 ng genomic DNA, equal to around 32,000 T cell genomes. Purified libraries were measured with a Qubit 3.0 fluorometer, size-checked on a Bioanalyzer 2100, and measured again with the KAPA Library Quantification kit. A separate single-read 150-cycle Illumina NextSeq 550 flow cell was used to sequence each immunoSEQ 96-well plate. The paper's processing steps were these. Because the immunoSEQ output held only junctional sequences and lacked quality scores, the filtering could not match the filtering applied to full-length reads. Sequences were annotated with PyIR, a Python wrapper for IgBLAST v1.9, using IMGT germline references to assign V/J genes and CDR3. Reads were filtered out if the reads had weak V/J assignments (E-value above 1e-6), no CDR3, stop codons, out-of-frame junctions, or ambiguous translated residues. V3J clonotypes were defined by identical inferred V gene, J gene, and CDR3 amino acid sequence. Percentage overlap between repertoires was computed as shared unique clonotypes divided by the size of the smaller repertoire. Richness of each repertoire was evaluated using RTK rarefaction, the Chao1 estimator, and Recon v2.1 estimates of unobserved clonotypes. Generation probabilities were computed with OLGA for all TCRbeta clonotypes obtained by the gDNA method from four donors. The source is immuneACCESS, and TCRdb retained only in-frame sequences with V and J called. Part of the clones is not carried over; for the studies checked, unresolved V genes explain less than half of this, and the remainder is unexplained. For V, J and clone size, that table is used; D and trimming come from the DNA. Here the sample has some 1.5 million clones; roughly 96% occur a single time. The ten largest clones represent 1.2% of the sample.

The sequence is built from TRBV6-1 and TRBJ2-7, with a tentative D gene TRBD1 over 6 matching bases. The sample taken for sequencing was naive CD4+ T cells sorted from blood. According to the study, the label for this sample's cell subset or site signals: CD45RA+ positively selected. The clonotype originates from a man aged 25-45 years in good health. The bases are TGTGCCAGCACCCCCCAGGGGTCAGCTTACGAGCAGTACTTC. Translated, this is CASTPQGSAYEQYF.